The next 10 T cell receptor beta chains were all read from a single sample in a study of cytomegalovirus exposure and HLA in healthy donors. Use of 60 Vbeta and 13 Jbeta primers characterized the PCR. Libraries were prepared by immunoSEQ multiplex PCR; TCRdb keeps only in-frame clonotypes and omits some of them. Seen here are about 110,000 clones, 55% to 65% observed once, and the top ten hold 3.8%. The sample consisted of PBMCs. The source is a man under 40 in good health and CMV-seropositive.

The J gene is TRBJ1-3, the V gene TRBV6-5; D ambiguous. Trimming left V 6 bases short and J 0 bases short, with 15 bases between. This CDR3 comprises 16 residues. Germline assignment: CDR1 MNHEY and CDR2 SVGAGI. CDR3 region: CASSYGSGDSGNTIYF. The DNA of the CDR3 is TGTGCCAGCAGCTACGGGAGTGGTGACTCTGGAAACACCATATATTTT.

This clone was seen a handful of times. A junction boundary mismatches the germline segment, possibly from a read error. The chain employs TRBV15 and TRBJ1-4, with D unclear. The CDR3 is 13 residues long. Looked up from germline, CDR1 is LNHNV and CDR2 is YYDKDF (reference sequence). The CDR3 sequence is CATSGDLMRKLFF. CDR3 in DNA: TGTGCCACCAGCGGAGACTTAATGAGGAAACTGTTTTTT.

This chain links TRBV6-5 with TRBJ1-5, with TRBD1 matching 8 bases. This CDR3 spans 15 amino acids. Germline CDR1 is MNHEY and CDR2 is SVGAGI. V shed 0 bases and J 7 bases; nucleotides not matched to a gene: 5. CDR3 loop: CASSYSGQEDQPQHF. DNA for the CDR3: TGTGCCAGCAGTTACTCGGGACAGGAGGACCAGCCCCAGCATTTT.

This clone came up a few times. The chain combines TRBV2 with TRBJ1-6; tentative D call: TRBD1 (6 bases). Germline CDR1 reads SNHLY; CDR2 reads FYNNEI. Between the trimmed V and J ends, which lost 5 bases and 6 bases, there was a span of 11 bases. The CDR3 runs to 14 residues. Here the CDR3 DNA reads TGTGCCAGCAGTTGGGACACAATTAATTCACCCCTCCACTTT. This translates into CASSWDTINSPLHF. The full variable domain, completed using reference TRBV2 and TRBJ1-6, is EPEVTQTPSHQVTQMGQEVILRCVPISNHLYFYWYRQILGQKVEFLVSFYNNEISEKSEIFDDQFSVERPDGSNFTLKIRSTKLEDSAMYFCASSWDTINSPLHFGNGTRLTVT.

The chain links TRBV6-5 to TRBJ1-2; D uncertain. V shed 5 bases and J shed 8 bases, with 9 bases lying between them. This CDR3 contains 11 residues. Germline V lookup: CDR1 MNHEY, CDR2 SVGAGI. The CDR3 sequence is CASSTGRGYTF. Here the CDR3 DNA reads TGTGCCAGCAGTACCGGGAGGGGCTACACCTTC.

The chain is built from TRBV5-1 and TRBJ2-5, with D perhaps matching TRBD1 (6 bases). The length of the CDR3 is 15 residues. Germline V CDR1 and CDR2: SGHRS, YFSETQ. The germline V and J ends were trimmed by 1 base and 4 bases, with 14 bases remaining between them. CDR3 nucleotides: TGCGCCAGCAGCTTGTGGTGGGGGCGCGGAGAGACCCAGTACTTC. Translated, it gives CASSLWWGRGETQYF.

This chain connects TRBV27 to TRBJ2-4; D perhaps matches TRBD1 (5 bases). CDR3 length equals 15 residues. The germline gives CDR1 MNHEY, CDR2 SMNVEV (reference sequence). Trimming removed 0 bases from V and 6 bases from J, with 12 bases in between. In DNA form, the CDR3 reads TGTGCCAGCAGTTTATCGCAGGGATATGGAAACATTCAGTACTTC. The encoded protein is CASSLSQGYGNIQYF.

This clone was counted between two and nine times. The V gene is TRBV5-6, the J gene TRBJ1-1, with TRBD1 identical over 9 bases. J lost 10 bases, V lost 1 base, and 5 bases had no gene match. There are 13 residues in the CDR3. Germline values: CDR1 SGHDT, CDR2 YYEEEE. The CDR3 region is CASSLWGQGRAFF. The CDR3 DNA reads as TGTGCCAGCAGCTTGTGGGGACAGGGAAGAGCTTTCTTT.

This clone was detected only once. Here the CDR3 DNA reads TGTGCCAGTGGAATTGGGACAGCTCATGATCAGCCCCAGCATTTT. Amino acids: CASGIGTAHDQPQHF. The chain links TRBV19 to TRBJ1-5, with 7 nucleotides matching TRBD1. Germline CDR1 is LNHDA and CDR2 is SQIVND (reference sequence). This CDR3 contains 15 residues. Trimming at V came to 8 bases and at J to 5 bases, leaving 12 bases not matched to a gene. Full variable domain (rest looked up from reference TRBV19 and TRBJ1-5): DGGITQSPKYLFRKEGQNVTLSCEQNLNHDAMYWYRQDPGQGLRLIYYSQIVNDFQKGDIAEGYSVSREKKESFPLTVTSAQKNPTAFYLCASGIGTAHDQPQHFGDGTRLSIL.

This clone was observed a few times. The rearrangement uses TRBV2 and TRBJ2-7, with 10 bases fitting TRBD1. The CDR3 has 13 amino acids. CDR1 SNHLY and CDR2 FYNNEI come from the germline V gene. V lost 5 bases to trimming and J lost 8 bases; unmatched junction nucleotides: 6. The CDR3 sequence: CASSQGTGVKQYF. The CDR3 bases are TGTGCCAGCAGTCAAGGGACAGGGGTAAAGCAGTACTTC.